This is a list of T cell receptor beta chains from one sample in a study of blood T cells in healthy people across ages. TCRdb itself ran the 5' RACE reads through MiXCR, one entry per CDR3 protein. Among roughly 790,000 distinct CDR3 sequences, roughly two fifths were seen once, and the ten largest hold under 25%. Sample: blood. The receptors shown here come from an older woman in good health. CDR3s include the opening cysteine and the closing phenylalanine or tryptophan. Fields, in order: clone size, V gene, D gene, J gene, CDR3 DNA, CDR3 protein. A D gene is named only where the DNA matches it firmly. Expanded clones get a size class; other rows say once, few or many, or leave the size out.

abundance: -; v_gene: TRBV14; d_gene: -; j_gene: TRBJ2-5; CDR3nt: TGTGCCAGCAGCCAAGAAGTCGAGGGGGAGACCCAGTACTTC; CDR3aa: CASSQEVEGETQYF
abundance: -; v_gene: TRBV20-1; d_gene: -; j_gene: TRBJ1-6; CDR3nt: TGCAGTGCTAGAGCGGACGGGAGGAGCTCCTATAATTCACCCCTCCACTTT; CDR3aa: CSARADGRSSYNSPLHF
abundance: -; v_gene: TRBV9; d_gene: TRBD2; j_gene: TRBJ2-7; CDR3nt: TGTGCCAGCAGCGTAGGGCGGGGGGGGACCTACGAGCAGTACTTC; CDR3aa: CASSVGRGGTYEQYF
abundance: few; v_gene: TRBV7-8; d_gene: -; j_gene: TRBJ2-1; CDR3nt: TGTGCCAGCAGCCCCCCCGCAGGGATTTATGAGCAGTTCTTC; CDR3aa: CASSPPAGIYEQFF
abundance: few; v_gene: TRBV20-1; d_gene: TRBD1; j_gene: TRBJ2-1; CDR3nt: TGCAGTGCTCGCCCCGGGACAGCCTACAATGAGCAGTTCTTC; CDR3aa: CSARPGTAYNEQFF
abundance: few; v_gene: TRBV9; d_gene: -; j_gene: TRBJ1-2; CDR3nt: TGTGCCAGCAGCGTAGGAGACCCTCCGACTCGTGGCTACACCTTC; CDR3aa: CASSVGDPPTRGYTF
abundance: -; v_gene: TRBV20-1; d_gene: TRBD2; j_gene: TRBJ2-5; CDR3nt: TGCAGTGCTACGAGGCCAGCGGGGGGGCCGCGAGAGACCCAGTACTTC; CDR3aa: CSATRPAGGPRETQYF
abundance: few; v_gene: TRBV28; d_gene: -; j_gene: TRBJ2-1; CDR3nt: TGTGCCAGCAAAAATGGCGGGATCAACAATGAGCAGTTCTTC; CDR3aa: CASKNGGINNEQFF
abundance: -; v_gene: TRBV3-1; d_gene: -; j_gene: TRBJ2-1; CDR3nt: TGTGCCAGCAGCCCCCCTATCTCCCATGAGCAGTTCTTC; CDR3aa: CASSPPISHEQFF
abundance: few; v_gene: TRBV10-3; d_gene: TRBD1; j_gene: TRBJ2-3; CDR3nt: TGTGCCATCGGACAGGCTGCAACAGATACGCAGTATTTT; CDR3aa: CAIGQAATDTQYF
abundance: -; v_gene: TRBV27; d_gene: TRBD1; j_gene: TRBJ2-7; CDR3nt: TGTGCCAGCACCCGGACAGGGGACCCCTCCTACGAGCAGTACTTC; CDR3aa: CASTRTGDPSYEQYF
abundance: many; v_gene: TRBV12-3/TRBV12-4; d_gene: TRBD1; j_gene: TRBJ1-2; CDR3nt: TGTGCCAGCAGCCTGACAGGGGACGGCTACACCTTC; CDR3aa: CASSLTGDGYTF
abundance: few; v_gene: TRBV5-1; d_gene: -; j_gene: TRBJ2-3; CDR3nt: TGCGCCAGCAGCTTCGGCCAGTCTAGCACAGATACGCAGTATTTT; CDR3aa: CASSFGQSSTDTQYF
abundance: -; v_gene: TRBV7-9; d_gene: -; j_gene: TRBJ1-5; CDR3nt: TGTGCCAGCAGCTTCGGCGCTGAGAATCAGCCCCAGCATTTT; CDR3aa: CASSFGAENQPQHF
abundance: -; v_gene: TRBV24-1; d_gene: -; j_gene: TRBJ2-7; CDR3nt: TGTGCCACCAGTCTCAGCGATGGCGAGCAGTACTTC; CDR3aa: CATSLSDGEQYF
abundance: -; v_gene: TRBV20-1; d_gene: -; j_gene: TRBJ2-6; CDR3nt: TGCAGTGCGTCGAGTATGTTGGGAGCTGGGGCCAACGTCCCGACTTTC; CDR3aa: CSASSMLGAGANVPTF
abundance: few; v_gene: TRBV7-2; d_gene: -; j_gene: TRBJ2-7; CDR3nt: TGTGCCAGCAGCTTAATGCCAGGCTCCTACGAGCAGTACTTC; CDR3aa: CASSLMPGSYEQYF
abundance: -; v_gene: TRBV7-2; d_gene: -; j_gene: TRBJ2-1; CDR3nt: TGTGCCAGCAGCTTATACGGGGTTGGCTCCTACAATGAGCAGTTCTTC; CDR3aa: CASSLYGVGSYNEQFF
abundance: -; v_gene: TRBV20-1; d_gene: -; j_gene: TRBJ2-7; CDR3nt: TGCAGTGCTAGAGAGTGGGGCGCCACCGAGCAGTACTTC; CDR3aa: CSAREWGATEQYF
abundance: many; v_gene: TRBV21-1; d_gene: -; j_gene: TRBJ2-7; CDR3nt: TGTGCCAGCAGCACCTCGACTAGCGGGAGAGGTGAGCAGTACTTC; CDR3aa: CASSTSTSGRGEQYF
abundance: -; v_gene: TRBV12-3/TRBV12-4; d_gene: -; j_gene: TRBJ1-4; CDR3nt: TGTGCCAGCAGTTTTCTGGCCACCCTGGCTAATGAAAAACTGTTTTTT; CDR3aa: CASSFLATLANEKLFF
abundance: few; v_gene: TRBV29-1; d_gene: TRBD2; j_gene: TRBJ2-7; CDR3nt: TGCAGCGTTGGTCAGCGGGATCCCTACGAGCAGTACTTC; CDR3aa: CSVGQRDPYEQYF
abundance: -; v_gene: TRBV6-2/TRBV6-3; d_gene: TRBD2; j_gene: TRBJ2-7; CDR3nt: TGTGCCAGCAGGCCCTCGACTAGCGGGAGGAGGTACGAGCAGTACTTC; CDR3aa: CASRPSTSGRRYEQYF
abundance: -; v_gene: TRBV6-5; d_gene: -; j_gene: TRBJ1-4; CDR3nt: TGTGCCAGCAAACCGCCGGGGGCAACTAATGAAAAACTGTTTTTT; CDR3aa: CASKPPGATNEKLFF
abundance: -; v_gene: TRBV7-9; d_gene: -; j_gene: TRBJ2-7; CDR3nt: TGTGCCAGCAGCCCCGCCGGGCAGAGCTCCTACGAGCAGTACTTC; CDR3aa: CASSPAGQSSYEQYF
abundance: -; v_gene: TRBV12-3/TRBV12-4; d_gene: TRBD1; j_gene: TRBJ2-7; CDR3nt: TGTGCCAGCAGTTTTAGGAGACAGGGGTCCTACGAGCAGTACTTC; CDR3aa: CASSFRRQGSYEQYF
abundance: -; v_gene: TRBV7-6; d_gene: -; j_gene: TRBJ2-1; CDR3nt: TGTGCCAGCAACCAGACAGCCCCAACAATCCTCAATGAGCAGTTCTTC; CDR3aa: CASNQTAPTILNEQFF
abundance: -; v_gene: TRBV5-1; d_gene: TRBD1; j_gene: TRBJ2-7; CDR3nt: TGCGCCAGCAGCCGCCGGGACAGAGCCTACGAGCAGTACTTC; CDR3aa: CASSRRDRAYEQYF
abundance: -; v_gene: TRBV10-3; d_gene: -; j_gene: TRBJ1-2; CDR3nt: TGTGCCATCAGTGAGTCTCGGGAGAAGGTCGCCTATGGCTACACCTTC; CDR3aa: CAISESREKVAYGYTF
abundance: -; v_gene: TRBV4-1; d_gene: -; j_gene: TRBJ2-7; CDR3nt: TGCGCCTGCAGCCAAGGAGAGGACGAGGCGCAATCCTACGAGCAGTACTTC; CDR3aa: CACSQGEDEAQSYEQYF
abundance: -; v_gene: TRBV15; d_gene: TRBD2; j_gene: TRBJ2-1; CDR3nt: TGTGCCACCAGCAGAGAAAAAAAACTAGCGGACGAGCAGTTCTTC; CDR3aa: CATSREKKLADEQFF
abundance: many; v_gene: TRBV4-1; d_gene: TRBD2; j_gene: TRBJ2-3; CDR3nt: TGCGCCAGCAGCCAAGAGCTTACTAGCGGGGGCCGAGGTACGCAGTATTTT; CDR3aa: CASSQELTSGGRGTQYF
abundance: -; v_gene: TRBV20-1; d_gene: -; j_gene: TRBJ2-2; CDR3nt: TGCAGTGCTAGAACCAGGCCCTCCGGGGAGCTGTTTTTT; CDR3aa: CSARTRPSGELFF
abundance: -; v_gene: TRBV20-1; d_gene: TRBD2; j_gene: TRBJ2-7; CDR3nt: TGCAGTGCTAGACCCGGGACTAGGAGCGAGCAGTACTTC; CDR3aa: CSARPGTRSEQYF
abundance: -; v_gene: TRBV20-1; d_gene: TRBD2; j_gene: TRBJ2-5; CDR3nt: TGCAGTGCTCCCGTTAGCGGGGAAGAGACCCAGTACTTC; CDR3aa: CSAPVSGEETQYF
abundance: -; v_gene: TRBV4-3; d_gene: -; j_gene: TRBJ2-1; CDR3nt: TGCGCCAGCAGCCAAGAGTACTGGCGGGATGGTGAGCAGTTCTTC; CDR3aa: CASSQEYWRDGEQFF
abundance: many; v_gene: TRBV7-3; d_gene: TRBD1; j_gene: TRBJ2-7; CDR3nt: TGTGCCAGCAGCTTAAATGGACAGGACTACGAGCAGTACTTC; CDR3aa: CASSLNGQDYEQYF
abundance: -; v_gene: TRBV20-1; d_gene: -; j_gene: TRBJ2-5; CDR3nt: TGCAGTGCTACCCGAACTACTAGAGCCCAAGAGACCCAGTACTTC; CDR3aa: CSATRTTRAQETQYF
abundance: -; v_gene: TRBV7-6; d_gene: TRBD2; j_gene: TRBJ2-1; CDR3nt: TGTGCCAGCAGCTCGACGCTGCGGGGGGGCGTAAGGAATGAGCAGTTCTTC; CDR3aa: CASSSTLRGGVRNEQFF
abundance: once; v_gene: TRBV30; d_gene: -; j_gene: TRBJ2-1; CDR3nt: TGTGCCTGGAGTGGTCTAGCCACCTACAATGAGCAGTTCTTC; CDR3aa: CAWSGLATYNEQFF
abundance: -; v_gene: TRBV19; d_gene: TRBD2; j_gene: TRBJ2-7; CDR3nt: TGTGCCAGTAGTATGGGGGCTAGCGGGACCTACGAGCAGTACTTC; CDR3aa: CASSMGASGTYEQYF
abundance: -; v_gene: TRBV9; d_gene: -; j_gene: TRBJ1-1; CDR3nt: TGTGCCAGCAGCCCCTTGACCCCTGAAGCTTTCTTT; CDR3aa: CASSPLTPEAFF
abundance: -; v_gene: TRBV5-1; d_gene: -; j_gene: TRBJ1-2; CDR3nt: TGCGCCAGCAGCTTGGTCGGGAATTTAGGCTACACCTTC; CDR3aa: CASSLVGNLGYTF
abundance: few; v_gene: TRBV3-1; d_gene: -; j_gene: TRBJ2-1; CDR3nt: TGTGCCAGCAGCCCCCGGGACGGGAGTATTTTAAATGAGCAGTTCTTC; CDR3aa: CASSPRDGSILNEQFF
abundance: -; v_gene: TRBV7-2; d_gene: -; j_gene: TRBJ1-2; CDR3nt: TGTGCCAGCAGCTTAGGTGGAGGGGTGCATGGCTACACCTTC; CDR3aa: CASSLGGGVHGYTF
abundance: -; v_gene: TRBV7-9; d_gene: -; j_gene: TRBJ2-1; CDR3nt: TGTGCCAGCAGCTTAGGGAGCGATGGCAATGAGCAGTTCTTC; CDR3aa: CASSLGSDGNEQFF
abundance: -; v_gene: TRBV24-1; d_gene: -; j_gene: TRBJ2-1; CDR3nt: TGTGCCACCAGTGATTTGATCGCGACAGCGAACAACAATGAGCAGTTCTTC; CDR3aa: CATSDLIATANNNEQFF
abundance: -; v_gene: TRBV27; d_gene: -; j_gene: TRBJ1-6; CDR3nt: TGTGCCAGCAGTTTAGTATCACCCCTCCACTTT; CDR3aa: CASSLVSPLHF